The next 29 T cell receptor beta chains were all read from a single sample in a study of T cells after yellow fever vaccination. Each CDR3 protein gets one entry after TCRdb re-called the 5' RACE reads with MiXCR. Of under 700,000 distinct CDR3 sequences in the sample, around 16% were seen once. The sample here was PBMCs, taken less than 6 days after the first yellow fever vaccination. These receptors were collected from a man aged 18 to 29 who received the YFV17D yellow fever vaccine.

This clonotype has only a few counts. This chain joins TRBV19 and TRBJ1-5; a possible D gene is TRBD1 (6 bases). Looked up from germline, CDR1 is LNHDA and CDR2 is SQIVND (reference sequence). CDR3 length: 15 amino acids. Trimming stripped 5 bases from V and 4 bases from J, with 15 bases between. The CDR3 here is CASSWGQVGNQPQHF. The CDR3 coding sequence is TGTGCCAGTAGTTGGGGGCAGGTAGGGAATCAGCCCCAGCATTTT.

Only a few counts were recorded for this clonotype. Written as DNA, the CDR3 is TGTGCCACCCGACAGGGTAGTACAGATACGCAGTATTTT. It codes for CATRQGSTDTQYF. This chain joins TRBV10-3 and TRBJ2-3; the match to TRBD1 covers 7 bases. Trimming removed 10 bases from V and 3 bases from J; junction bases left unmatched: 7. Germline V gene data show CDR1 as ENHRY and CDR2 as SYGVKD. CDR3 length equals 13 residues.

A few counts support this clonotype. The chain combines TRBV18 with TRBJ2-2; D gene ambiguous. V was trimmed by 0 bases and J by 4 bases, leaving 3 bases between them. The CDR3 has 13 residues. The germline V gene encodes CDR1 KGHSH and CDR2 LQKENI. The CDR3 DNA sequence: TGTGCCAGCTCACCACCGGTCACCGGGGAGCTGTTTTTT. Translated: CASSPPVTGELFF.

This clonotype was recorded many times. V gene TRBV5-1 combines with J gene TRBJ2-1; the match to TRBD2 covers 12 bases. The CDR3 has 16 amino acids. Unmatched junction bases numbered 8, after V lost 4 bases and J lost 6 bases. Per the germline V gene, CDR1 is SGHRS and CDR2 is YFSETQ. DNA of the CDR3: TGCGCCAGCAGCCCCGCCGGGACTAGCGGGTTCAATGAGCAGTTCTTC. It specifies CASSPAGTSGFNEQFF.

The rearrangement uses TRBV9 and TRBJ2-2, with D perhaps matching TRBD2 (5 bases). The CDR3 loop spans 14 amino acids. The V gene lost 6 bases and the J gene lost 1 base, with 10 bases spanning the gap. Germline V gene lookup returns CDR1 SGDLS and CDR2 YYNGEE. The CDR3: CASKADLNTGELFF. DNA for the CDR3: TGTGCCAGCAAAGCGGACCTGAACACCGGGGAGCTGTTTTTT.

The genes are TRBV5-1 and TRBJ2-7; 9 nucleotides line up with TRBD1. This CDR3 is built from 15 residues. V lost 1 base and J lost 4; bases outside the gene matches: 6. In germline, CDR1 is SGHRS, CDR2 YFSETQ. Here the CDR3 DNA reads TGCGCCAGCAGCTTGTCTCCGGGACAGGGTTACGAGCAGTACTTC. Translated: CASSLSPGQGYEQYF. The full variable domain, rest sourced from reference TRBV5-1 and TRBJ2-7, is KAGVTQTPRYLIKTRGQQVTLSCSPISGHRSVSWYQQTPGQGLQFLFEYFSETQRNKGNFPGRFSGRQFSNSRSEMNVSTLELGDSALYLCASSLSPGQGYEQYFGPGTRLTVT.

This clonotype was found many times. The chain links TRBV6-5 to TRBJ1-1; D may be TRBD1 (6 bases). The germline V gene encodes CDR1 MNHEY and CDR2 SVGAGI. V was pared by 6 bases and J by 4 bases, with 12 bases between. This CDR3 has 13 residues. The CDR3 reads CASRKGGSTEAFF. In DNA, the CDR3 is TGTGCCAGCAGAAAGGGGGGGAGCACTGAAGCTTTCTTT.

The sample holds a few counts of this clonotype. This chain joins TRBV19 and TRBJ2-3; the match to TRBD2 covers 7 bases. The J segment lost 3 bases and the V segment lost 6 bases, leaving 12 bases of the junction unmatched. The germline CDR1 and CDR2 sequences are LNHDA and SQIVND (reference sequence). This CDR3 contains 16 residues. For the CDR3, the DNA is TGTGCCAGTAGGGACCTCACCGGGGGAGGGACAGATACGCAGTATTTT. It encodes CASRDLTGGGTDTQYF.

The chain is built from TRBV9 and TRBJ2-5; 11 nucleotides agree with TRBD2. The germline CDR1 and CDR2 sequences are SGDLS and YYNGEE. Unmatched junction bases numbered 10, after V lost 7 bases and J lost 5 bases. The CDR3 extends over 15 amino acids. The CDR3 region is CASGNPGTSGETQYF. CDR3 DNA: TGTGCCAGCGGGAACCCTGGGACTAGCGGTGAGACCCAGTACTTC.

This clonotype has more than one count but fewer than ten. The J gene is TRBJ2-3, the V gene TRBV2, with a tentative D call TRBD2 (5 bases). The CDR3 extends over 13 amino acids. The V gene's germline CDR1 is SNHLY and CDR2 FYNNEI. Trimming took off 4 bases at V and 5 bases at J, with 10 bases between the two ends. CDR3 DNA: TGTGCCAGCAGTGCCGCGAGGGAAGATACGCAGTATTTT. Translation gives CASSAAREDTQYF.

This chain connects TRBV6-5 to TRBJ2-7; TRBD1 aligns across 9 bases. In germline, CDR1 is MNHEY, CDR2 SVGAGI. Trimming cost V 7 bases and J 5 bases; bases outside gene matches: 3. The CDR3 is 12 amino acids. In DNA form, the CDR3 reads TGTGCCAGCACGGACAGGGGCCACGAGCAGTACTTC. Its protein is CASTDRGHEQYF.

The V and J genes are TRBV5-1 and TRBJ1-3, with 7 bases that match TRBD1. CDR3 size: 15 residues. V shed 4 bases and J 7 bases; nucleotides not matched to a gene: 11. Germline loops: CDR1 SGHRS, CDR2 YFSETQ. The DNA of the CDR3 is TGCGCCAGCAGCCCGTCCGGGACAGATGGGAACACCATATATTTT. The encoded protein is CASSPSGTDGNTIYF.

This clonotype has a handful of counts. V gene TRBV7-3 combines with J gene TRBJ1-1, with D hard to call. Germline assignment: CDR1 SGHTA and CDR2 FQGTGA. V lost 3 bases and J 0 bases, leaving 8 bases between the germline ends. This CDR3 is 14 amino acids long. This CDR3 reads CASSLSDMNTEAFF. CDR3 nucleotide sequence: TGTGCCAGCAGCTTGTCAGACATGAACACTGAAGCTTTCTTT. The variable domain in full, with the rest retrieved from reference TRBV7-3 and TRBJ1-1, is GAGVSQTPSNKVTEKGKYVELRCDPISGHTALYWYRQSLGQGPEFLIYFQGTGAADDSGLPNDRFFAVRPEGSVSTLKIQRTERGDSAVYLCASSLSDMNTEAFFGQGTRLTVV.

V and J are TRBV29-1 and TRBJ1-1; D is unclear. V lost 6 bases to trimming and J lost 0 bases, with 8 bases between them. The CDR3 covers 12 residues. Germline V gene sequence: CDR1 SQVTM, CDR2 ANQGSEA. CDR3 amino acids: CSVTKMNTEAFF. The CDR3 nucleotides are TGCAGCGTCACGAAGATGAACACTGAAGCTTTCTTT.

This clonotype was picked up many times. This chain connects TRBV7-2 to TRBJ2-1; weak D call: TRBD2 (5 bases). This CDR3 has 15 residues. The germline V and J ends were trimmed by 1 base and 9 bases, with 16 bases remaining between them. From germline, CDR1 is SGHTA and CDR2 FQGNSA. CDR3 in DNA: TGTGCCAGCAGCTTAGTTTCTTACTCTGGAGGTGAGCAGTTCTTC. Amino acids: CASSLVSYSGGEQFF.

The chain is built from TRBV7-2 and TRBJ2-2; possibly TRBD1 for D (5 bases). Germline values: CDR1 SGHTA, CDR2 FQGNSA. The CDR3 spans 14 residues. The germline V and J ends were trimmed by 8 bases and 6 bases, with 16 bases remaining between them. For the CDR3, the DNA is TGTGCCAGCGGACACGTGGGCGCCGCCGGGGAGCTGTTTTTT. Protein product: CASGHVGAAGELFF.

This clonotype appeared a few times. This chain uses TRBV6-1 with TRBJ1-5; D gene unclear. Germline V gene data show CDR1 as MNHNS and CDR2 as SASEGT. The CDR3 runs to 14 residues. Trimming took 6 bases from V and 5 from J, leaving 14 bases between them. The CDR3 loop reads CASRSGRVDQPQHF. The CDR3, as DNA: TGTGCCAGCAGGTCGGGAAGGGTGGATCAGCCCCAGCATTTT.

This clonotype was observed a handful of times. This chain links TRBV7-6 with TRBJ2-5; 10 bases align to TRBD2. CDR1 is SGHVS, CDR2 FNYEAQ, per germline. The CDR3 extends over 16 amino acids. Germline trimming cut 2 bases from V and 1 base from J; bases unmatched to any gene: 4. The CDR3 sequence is CASSLISSGGQETQYF. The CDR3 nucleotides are TGTGCCAGCAGCTTAATATCTAGCGGGGGCCAAGAGACCCAGTACTTC.

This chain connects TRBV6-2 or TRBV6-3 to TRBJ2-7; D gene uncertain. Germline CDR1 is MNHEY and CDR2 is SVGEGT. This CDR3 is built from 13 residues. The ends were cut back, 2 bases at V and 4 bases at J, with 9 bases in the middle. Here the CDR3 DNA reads TGTGCCAGCAGTTACAGGGCGTTTTACGAGCAGTACGTC. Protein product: CASSYRAFYEQYV.

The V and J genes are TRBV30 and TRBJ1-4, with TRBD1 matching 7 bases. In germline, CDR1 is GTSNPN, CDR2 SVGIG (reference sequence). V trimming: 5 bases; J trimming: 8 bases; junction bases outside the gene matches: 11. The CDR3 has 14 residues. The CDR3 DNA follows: TGTGCCTGGGGAGATGACAGGGCTGGAGAAAAACTGTTTTTT. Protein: CAWGDDRAGEKLFF.

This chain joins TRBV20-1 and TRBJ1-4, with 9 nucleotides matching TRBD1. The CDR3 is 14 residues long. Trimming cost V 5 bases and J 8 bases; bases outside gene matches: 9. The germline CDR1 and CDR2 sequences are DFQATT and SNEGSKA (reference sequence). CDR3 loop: CSAGQGKGREKLFF. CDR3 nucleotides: TGCAGTGCTGGACAGGGGAAGGGTAGGGAAAAACTGTTTTTT.

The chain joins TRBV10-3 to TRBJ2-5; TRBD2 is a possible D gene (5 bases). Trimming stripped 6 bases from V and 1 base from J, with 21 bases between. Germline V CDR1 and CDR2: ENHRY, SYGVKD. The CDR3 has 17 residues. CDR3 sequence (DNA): TGTGCCATCAGCGTCGCGCTTGGTCTAGCCCGCCAAGAGACCCAGTACTTC. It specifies CAISVALGLARQETQYF.

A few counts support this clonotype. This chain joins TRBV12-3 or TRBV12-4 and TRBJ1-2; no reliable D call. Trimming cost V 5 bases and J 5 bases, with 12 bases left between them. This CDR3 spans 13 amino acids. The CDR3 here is CASSHLSGYGYTF. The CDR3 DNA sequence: TGTGCCAGCAGTCACCTCAGCGGATATGGCTACACCTTC.

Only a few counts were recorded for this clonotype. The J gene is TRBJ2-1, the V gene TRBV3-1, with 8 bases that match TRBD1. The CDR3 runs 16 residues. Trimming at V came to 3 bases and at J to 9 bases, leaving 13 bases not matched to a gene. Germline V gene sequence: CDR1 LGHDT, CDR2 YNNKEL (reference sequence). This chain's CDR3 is CASSHQTETGDVEQFF. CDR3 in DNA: TGTGCCAGCAGCCATCAGACGGAGACAGGGGACGTTGAGCAGTTCTTC.

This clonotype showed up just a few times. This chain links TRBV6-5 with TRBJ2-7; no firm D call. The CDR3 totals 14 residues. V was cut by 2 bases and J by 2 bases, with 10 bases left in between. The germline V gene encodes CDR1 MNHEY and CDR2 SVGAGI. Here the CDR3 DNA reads TGTGCCAGCAGTTACGATGGGCACGCCTACGAGCAGTACTTC. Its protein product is CASSYDGHAYEQYF.

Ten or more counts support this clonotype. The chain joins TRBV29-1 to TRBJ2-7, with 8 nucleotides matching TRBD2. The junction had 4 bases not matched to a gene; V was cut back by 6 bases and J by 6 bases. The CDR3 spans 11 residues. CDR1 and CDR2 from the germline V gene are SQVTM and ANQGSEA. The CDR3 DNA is TGCAGCGTCCAGCGGGGGAGCGAGCAGTACTTC. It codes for CSVQRGSEQYF.

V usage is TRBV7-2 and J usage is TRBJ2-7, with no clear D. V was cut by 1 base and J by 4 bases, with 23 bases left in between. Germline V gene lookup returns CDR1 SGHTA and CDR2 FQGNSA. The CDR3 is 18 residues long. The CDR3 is CASSLGQSIRHIGYEQYV. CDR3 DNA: TGTGCCAGCAGCTTAGGGCAGTCCATTCGTCATATTGGTTACGAGCAGTACGTC.

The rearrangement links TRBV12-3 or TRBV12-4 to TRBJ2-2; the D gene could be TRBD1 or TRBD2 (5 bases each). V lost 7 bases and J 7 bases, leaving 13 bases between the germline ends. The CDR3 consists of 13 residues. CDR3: CASTLGVGGELFF. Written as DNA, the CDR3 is TGTGCCAGCACCCTGGGGGTGGGCGGGGAGCTGTTTTTT.

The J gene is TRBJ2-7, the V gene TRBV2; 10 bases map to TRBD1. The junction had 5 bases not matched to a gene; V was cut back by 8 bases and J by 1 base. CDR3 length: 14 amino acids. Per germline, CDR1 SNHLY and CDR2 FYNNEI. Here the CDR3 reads CASFRDRGSYEQYF. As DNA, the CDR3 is TGTGCCAGCTTCCGGGACAGGGGATCCTACGAGCAGTACTTC.